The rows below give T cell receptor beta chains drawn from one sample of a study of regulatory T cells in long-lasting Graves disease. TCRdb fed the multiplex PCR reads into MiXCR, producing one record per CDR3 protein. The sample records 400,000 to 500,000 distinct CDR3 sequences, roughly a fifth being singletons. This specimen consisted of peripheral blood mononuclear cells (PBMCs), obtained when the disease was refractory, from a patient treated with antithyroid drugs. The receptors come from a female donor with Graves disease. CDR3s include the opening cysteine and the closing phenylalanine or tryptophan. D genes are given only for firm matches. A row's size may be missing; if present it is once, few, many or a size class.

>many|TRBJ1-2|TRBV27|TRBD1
TGTGCAAGCGGGACAGGGATCGGCGATGGCTACACCTTC
CASGTGIGDGYTF
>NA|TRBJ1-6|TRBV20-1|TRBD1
TGCAGTGCTACCGGGACAGGGCAATCACCCCTCCACTTT
CSATGTGQSPLHF
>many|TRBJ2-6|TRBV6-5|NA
TGTGCCAGCAGTTACTCGGGATCATCGGTCCTGACTTTC
CASSYSGSSVLTF
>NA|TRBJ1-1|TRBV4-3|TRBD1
TGCGCCAGCAGCCAAGAAAGGACAGGGGCAGGGAACACTGAAGCTTTCTTT
CASSQERTGAGNTEAFF
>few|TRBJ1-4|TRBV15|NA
TGTGCCACCAGCAGAGATTTTAATGAAAAACTGTTTTTT
CATSRDFNEKLFF
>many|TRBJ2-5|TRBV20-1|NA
TGCAGTGCTAGCCCTGACAGGCGCCAAGAGACCCAGTACTTC
CSASPDRRQETQYF
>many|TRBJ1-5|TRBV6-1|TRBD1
TGTGCCAGACGACAGGGCTATAGCAATCAGCCCCAGCATTTT
CARRQGYSNQPQHF
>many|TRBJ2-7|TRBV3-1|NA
TGTGCCAGCAGCCCTACAGGAGACATCTACGAGCAGTACTTC
CASSPTGDIYEQYF
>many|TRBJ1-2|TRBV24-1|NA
TGTGCCACCAGTGACTCCACGGGGGCAAACTATGGCTACACCTTC
CATSDSTGANYGYTF
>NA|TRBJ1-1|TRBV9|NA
TGTGCCAGCAGCGTACAGGGTTTGACGAACACTGAAGCTTTCTTT
CASSVQGLTNTEAFF
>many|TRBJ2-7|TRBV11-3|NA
TGTGCCAGCAGCCCGAATCGTAACGAGCAGTACTTC
CASSPNRNEQYF
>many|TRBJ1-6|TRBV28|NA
TGTGCCAGCAGTTATCGCAGGAGGGGTTCACCCCTCCACTTT
CASSYRRRGSPLHF
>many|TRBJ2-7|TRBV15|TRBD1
TGTGCCACCAGCAGAGCTGGCGACAGGGGGACCTCCTACGAGCAGTACTTC
CATSRAGDRGTSYEQYF
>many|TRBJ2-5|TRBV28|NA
TGTGCCAGCAGTTTAGGAGTAATGGAGACCCAGTACTTC
CASSLGVMETQYF
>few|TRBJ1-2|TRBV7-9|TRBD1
TGTGCCAGCAGCTTAGGAAACAGGGGGCCAGGGTATGGCTACACCTTC
CASSLGNRGPGYGYTF
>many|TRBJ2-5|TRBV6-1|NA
TGTGCCAGCAGTGAACAGGGGACACGCCAAGAGACCCAGTACTTC
CASSEQGTRQETQYF
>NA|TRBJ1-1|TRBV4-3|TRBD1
TGCGCCAGCAGCCAAGCGACTACAGGGGCACGGGGGACTGAAGCTTTCTTT
CASSQATTGARGTEAFF
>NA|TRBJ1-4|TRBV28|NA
TGTGCCAGCAGTTCCCCTAGCGGGGGGGAGGAAAAACTGTTTTTT
CASSSPSGGEEKLFF
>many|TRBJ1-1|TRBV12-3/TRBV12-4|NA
TGTGCCAGCAGGCGAAACAGGGCCGGCGACACTGAAGCTTTCTTT
CASRRNRAGDTEAFF
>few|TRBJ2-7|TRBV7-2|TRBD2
TGTGCCAGCAGCTTAGGTGGGGGGGGACTAGCCTACGAGCAGTACTTC
CASSLGGGGLAYEQYF
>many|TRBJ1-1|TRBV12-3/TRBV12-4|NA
TGTGCCAGCAGTTTAGACAAACGGATCAACACTGAAGCTTTCTTT
CASSLDKRINTEAFF
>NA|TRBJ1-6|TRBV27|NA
TGTGCCAGCAGTTTTAAGGGGGACTATTATAATTCACCCCTCCACTTT
CASSFKGDYYNSPLHF
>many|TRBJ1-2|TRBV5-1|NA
TGCGCCAGCAGCTTGCGGGGTTCTAACTATGGCTACACCTTC
CASSLRGSNYGYTF
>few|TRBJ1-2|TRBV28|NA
TGTGCCAGCACCTGGGGACATAACTATGGCTACACCTTC
CASTWGHNYGYTF